Each of the 6 T cell receptor beta chains below was sequenced from the same sample in a study of shared clonotypes between healthy human individuals. The method was immunoSEQ multiplex PCR; TCRdb's version includes in-frame clones alone and lacks a portion of them. The data contain some 2,500,000 clones, 80% to 95% of them singletons. Sequencing was done on a sample of naive CD4+ T cells from PBMCs. The subset denotes: CD45RA+ positively selected. The receptors come from a man in his late teens or twenties in good health. Some clones in this sample may be carry-over from other donors' samples.

V is TRBV6-1 and J is TRBJ2-2, with a weak D call TRBD1 (8 bases). Trimming stripped 6 bases from V and 6 bases from J, with 14 bases between. There are 14 residues in the CDR3. Germline V gives CDR1 MNHNS, CDR2 SASEGT. CDR3: CASSRQGRAGELFF. DNA of the CDR3: TGTGCCAGCAGCCGACAGGGGAGGGCCGGGGAGCTGTTTTTT.

V gene TRBV5-1 combines with J gene TRBJ2-5, with 8 positions matching TRBD1. This CDR3 is built from 14 residues. Germline CDR1 and CDR2: SGHRS and YFSETQ. V lost 6 bases, J lost 5 bases, and 9 bases stayed unmatched. In DNA, the CDR3 is TGCGCCAGCATCTCCGGGACAGGAGGGGAGACCCAGTACTTC. It encodes CASISGTGGETQYF.

The J gene is TRBJ2-5, the V gene TRBV19, with 7 bases fitting TRBD1. This CDR3 contains 14 residues. CDR1 and CDR2 from the germline V gene are LNHDA and SQIVND (reference sequence). V was pared by 6 bases and J by 5 bases, with 9 bases of the junction left unmatched. CDR3 amino acids: CASSLQGRGETQYF. In nucleotides, the CDR3 is TGTGCCAGTAGCTTACAGGGGAGAGGGGAGACCCAGTACTTC.

The rearrangement joins TRBV9 to TRBJ2-3; 8 bases match TRBD2. Germline values: CDR1 SGDLS, CDR2 YYNGEE. The CDR3 length is 15 residues. The J segment lost 2 bases and the V segment lost 4 bases, leaving 6 bases of the junction unmatched. In DNA, the CDR3 is TGTGCCAGCAGCCTAAGAGCGGGGGCCACAGATACGCAGTATTTT. Translating it yields CASSLRAGATDTQYF.

The chain links TRBV28 to TRBJ2-1, with a possible D match to TRBD1 (5 bases). This CDR3 contains 14 residues. Germline loops: CDR1 MDHEN, CDR2 SYDVKM. V dropped 6 bases and J dropped 6 bases, with 15 bases sitting between them. CDR3 in amino acids: CASSPTPQVNEQFF. The CDR3 nucleotides are TGTGCCAGCAGCCCTACCCCACAGGTCAATGAGCAGTTCTTC.

The J gene is TRBJ1-5, the V gene TRBV6-6; D remains ambiguous. The CDR3 is made up of 11 amino acids. Trimming shortened V by 5 bases and J by 11 bases, and 10 bases separated the two germline ends. From germline, CDR1 is MNHNY and CDR2 SVGAGI (reference sequence). The CDR3 reads CASSQTGAQHF. The CDR3 DNA reads as TGTGCCAGCAGTCAGACGGGAGCCCAGCATTTT.